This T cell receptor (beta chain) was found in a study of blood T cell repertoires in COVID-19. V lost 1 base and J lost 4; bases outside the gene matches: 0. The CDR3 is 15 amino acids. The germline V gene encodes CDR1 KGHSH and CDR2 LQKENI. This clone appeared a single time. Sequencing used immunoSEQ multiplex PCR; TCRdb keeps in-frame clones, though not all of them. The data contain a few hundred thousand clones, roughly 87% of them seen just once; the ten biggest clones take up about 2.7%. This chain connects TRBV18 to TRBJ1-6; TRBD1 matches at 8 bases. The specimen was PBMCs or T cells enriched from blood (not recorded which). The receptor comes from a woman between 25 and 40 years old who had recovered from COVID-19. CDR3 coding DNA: TGTGCCAGCTCACCACGGACAGGGTATAATTCACCCCTCCACTTT. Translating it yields CASSPRTGYNSPLHF.